This TCR beta chain was sequenced during a study of siplizumab effects on memory and regulatory T cells. Repertoires were generated with immunoSEQ multiplex PCR, while TCRdb's copy carries only in-frame clones and drops some. The table has approximately 94,000 clones, approximately 94% seen once. Overall study results and limits: Naive-or-memory phenotypes were unassignable for roughly 75-95% of proliferating CD4+ or CD8+ clones. Naive T cells were seen as more diverse than memory cells and as major alloresponse contributors. Alloreactive sequences that could be traced to unstimulated CD4+ memory cells showed a significant reduction under siplizumab. Confirmatory evidence of suppressive function in proliferating siplizumab-culture Tregs was not obtained.

The germline CDR1 and CDR2 sequences are SGHNT and YYREEE (reference sequence). This CDR3 comprises 16 residues. V lost 0 bases, J lost 4 bases, and 16 bases lay in between. Details on this clone: No antigen is known for it.

Material for sequencing was non-Treg CD4+ T cells sorted from blood. The sequence came from a human donor in good health. The J gene is TRBJ1-2, the V gene TRBV5-4; unclear D gene. CDR3 bases: TGTGCCAGCAGCTTGGCCGGGCCAGCGGGCCTCTATGGCTACACCTTC. It codes for CASSLAGPAGLYGYTF. The variable domain in full, with the rest retrieved from reference TRBV5-4 and TRBJ1-2, is ETGVTQSPTHLIKTRGQQVTLRCSSQSGHNTVSWYQQALGQGPQFIFQYYREEENGRGNFPPRFSGLQFPNYSSELNVNALELDDSALYLCASSLAGPAGLYGYTFGSGTRLTVV.